A selection of T cell receptor beta chains follows, all from one sample in a study of shared clonotypes between healthy human individuals. The data were produced by immunoSEQ multiplex PCR, yet TCRdb's version contains in-frame clones alone and is incomplete. The sample lists about 380,000 clones; roughly 96% were seen once. Sequencing was done on a sample of memory CD8+ T cells sorted from blood. The origin of the receptors is a man younger than 40 in good health. Both conserved end residues are part of each CDR3. The D gene is left open where the match is weak. Clone size, where shown, is once, few, many, or a class for clones that have expanded.

NA	TRBV9	NA	TRBJ2-3	CASSVGWGKTDTQYF	TGTGCCAGCAGCGTAGGGTGGGGAAAGACAGATACGCAGTATTTT
NA	TRBV19	NA	TRBJ1-1	CASKRERTEAFF	TGTGCCAGTAAGCGGGAGCGCACTGAAGCTTTCTTT
TRBD2	TRBV19	NA	TRBJ2-3	CASSITGTTPDTQYF	TGTGCCAGTAGTATAACCGGGACTACCCCGGATACGCAGTATTTT
NA	TRBV5-4	once	TRBJ2-1	CASSPISRGSYNEQFF	TGTGCCAGCAGCCCGATCTCCAGGGGTTCCTACAATGAGCAGTTCTTC
NA	TRBV4-1	NA	TRBJ2-1	CASSPHLSPYLNEQFF	TGCGCCAGCAGCCCCCATTTGAGCCCCTACTTGAATGAGCAGTTCTTC
TRBD1	TRBV15	once	TRBJ1-5	CATNLDRHNQPQHF	TGTGCCACCAACCTGGACAGGCATAATCAGCCCCAGCATTTT
NA	TRBV5-1	NA	TRBJ1-2	CASSNGGDPNYGYTF	TGCGCCAGCAGCAATGGTGGGGACCCTAACTATGGCTACACCTTC
NA	TRBV15	NA	TRBJ2-1	CATSRVGGSYNEQFF	TGTGCCACCAGCAGAGTCGGGGGATCCTACAATGAGCAGTTCTTC
NA	TRBV18	NA	TRBJ2-7	CASSPPPGSYEQYF	TGTGCCAGCTCACCACCGCCAGGATCCTACGAGCAGTACTTC
NA	TRBV6-5	NA	TRBJ2-5	CASSYFGREGTQYF	TGTGCCAGCAGTTACTTCGGCAGGGAAGGGACCCAGTACTTC
NA	TRBV29-1	NA	TRBJ2-3	CSVARTSTDTQYF	TGCAGCGTTGCCCGTACGAGCACAGATACGCAGTATTTT
NA	TRBV19	NA	TRBJ1-4	CARGNGLGGQELFF	TGTGCCAGGGGGAATGGGTTAGGCGGCCAGGAACTGTTTTTT
NA	TRBV10-3	once	TRBJ1-5	CAISLGMSNQPQHF	TGTGCCATCAGCCTGGGGATGAGCAATCAGCCCCAGCATTTT
TRBD1	TRBV28	NA	TRBJ2-5	CASTPTGNQETQYF	TGTGCCAGCACCCCGACAGGGAACCAAGAGACCCAGTACTTC
NA	TRBV27	NA	TRBJ1-2	CASSLWSGQGYTF	TGTGCCAGCAGTTTATGGTCAGGGCAGGGCTACACCTTC
NA	TRBV7-9	NA	TRBJ1-1	CASSTGNRPNTEAFF	TGTGCCAGCAGTACCGGTAACAGACCGAACACTGAAGCTTTCTTT
NA	TRBV10-3	NA	TRBJ1-4	CAISSRGGEKLFF	TGTGCCATCAGTTCCAGGGGCGGTGAAAAACTGTTTTTT
TRBD2	TRBV6-1	NA	TRBJ2-7	CASRVAGGSYEQYF	TGTGCCAGCAGAGTAGCGGGAGGGTCCTACGAGCAGTACTTC
NA	TRBV11-3	NA	TRBJ2-2	CASSGMGGELFF	TGTGCCAGCAGCGGGATGGGAGGGGAGCTGTTTTTT
NA	TRBV4-2	NA	TRBJ2-3	CASSQAHTDTQYF	TGTGCCAGCAGCCAAGCACACACAGATACGCAGTATTTT
NA	TRBV13	NA	TRBJ2-1	CASSLLQDRDSGGNEQFF	TGTGCCAGCAGCTTACTGCAGGATCGGGACTCAGGGGGCAATGAGCAGTTCTTC
TRBD1	TRBV5-6	NA	TRBJ2-5	CASSWTGQETQYF	TGTGCCAGCAGCTGGACAGGACAAGAGACCCAGTACTTC
NA	TRBV11-2	NA	TRBJ2-1	CASSLSPQGLTYNEQFF	TGTGCCAGCAGCTTAAGTCCGCAAGGGCTTACTTACAATGAGCAGTTCTTC
NA	TRBV6-6	NA	TRBJ2-3	CASSYRNIDTQYF	TGTGCCAGCAGTTACCGGAACATAGATACGCAGTATTTT
TRBD1	TRBV18	once	TRBJ2-7	CASSPDRVHEQYF	TGTGCCAGCTCACCAGACAGGGTCCACGAGCAGTACTTC
NA	TRBV10-3	NA	TRBJ2-7	CAISLSSLEQYF	TGTGCCATCAGTCTATCTAGTCTCGAGCAGTACTTC
TRBD2	TRBV5-6	NA	TRBJ2-1	CASSGGLAGEQFF	TGTGCCAGCAGCGGGGGACTAGCGGGAGAGCAGTTCTTC
NA	TRBV5-6	NA	TRBJ2-7	CASSSGYEQYF	TGTGCCAGCAGCTCAGGATACGAGCAGTACTTC
TRBD2	TRBV19	NA	TRBJ2-7	CASSTSGLAGAYEQYF	TGTGCCAGTAGTACCTCGGGACTAGCGGGTGCCTACGAGCAGTACTTC
NA	TRBV18	NA	TRBJ2-2	CASSPGGTGELFF	TGTGCCAGCTCACCAGGGGGCACCGGGGAGCTGTTTTTT
NA	TRBV6-5	NA	TRBJ1-1	CASRLEVKLIF	TGTGCCAGCAGGTTGGAGGTGAAGCTTATCTTT
TRBD2	TRBV27	NA	TRBJ2-2	CASRSGRAVGELFF	TGTGCCAGCAGGAGCGGGAGGGCCGTCGGGGAGCTGTTTTTT
NA	TRBV29-1	NA	TRBJ2-1	CSVESDSSYNEQFF	TGCAGCGTTGAATCGGACAGCTCCTACAATGAGCAGTTCTTC
NA	TRBV10-2	NA	TRBJ2-1	CASSAGKADEQFF	TGCGCCAGCAGTGCCGGCAAAGCCGACGAGCAGTTCTTC
NA	TRBV10-2	NA	TRBJ2-5	CASSPTSPQETQYF	TGCGCCAGCAGTCCGACTAGTCCCCAAGAGACCCAGTACTTC
TRBD1	TRBV6-1	NA	TRBJ1-2	CASSEASGTGYGYTF	TGTGCCAGCAGTGAAGCCTCCGGGACAGGCTATGGCTACACCTTC
NA	TRBV11-3	once	TRBJ2-5	CASSLDGVGQETQYF	TGTGCCAGCAGCTTAGATGGTGTGGGGCAAGAGACCCAGTACTTC
NA	TRBV19	NA	TRBJ2-2	CASSIPRGLNTGELFF	TGTGCCAGTAGTATACCTAGGGGATTAAACACCGGGGAGCTGTTTTTT
NA	TRBV19	NA	TRBJ1-2	CASSSRPRGGYTF	TGTGCCAGTAGTAGCCGGCCTAGGGGTGGCTACACCTTC
TRBD2	TRBV2	NA	TRBJ2-7	CASSEAGTRSEQYF	TGTGCCAGCAGTGAAGCTGGGACTAGATCCGAGCAGTACTTC
NA	TRBV7-2	NA	TRBJ1-4	CASSFHLAGNEKLFF	TGTGCCAGCAGCTTTCATTTGGCGGGGAATGAAAAACTGTTTTTT
NA	TRBV1	NA	TRBJ2-3	CTSSQGDSGGHTDTQYF	TGCACCAGCAGCCAAGGGGATAGCGGGGGCCACACAGATACGCAGTATTTT
TRBD1	TRBV4-1	NA	TRBJ2-3	CASSPDRGRADTQYF	TGCGCCAGCAGCCCTGACAGGGGTAGGGCAGATACGCAGTATTTT
NA	TRBV5-1	once	TRBJ2-5	CASSSYQETQYF	TGCGCCAGCAGCTCGTACCAAGAGACCCAGTACTTC
NA	TRBV6-1	NA	TRBJ1-5	CASSVEQSSNQAQHF	TGTGCCAGCAGTGTAGAACAGTCTAGCAATCAAGCCCAGCATTTT
TRBD2	TRBV6-5	NA	TRBJ2-7	CASSYSRAGGPYEQYF	TGTGCCAGCAGTTACTCGAGAGCGGGAGGGCCCTACGAGCAGTACTTC